Listed below are T cell receptor beta chains from one sample, sequenced in a study of response to subunit inactivated influenza vaccine. One entry per CDR3 protein, called by TCRdb with MiXCR from the RT-PCR reads. In the table there are more than 600,000 distinct CDR3 sequences, less than 20% of which are singletons. The sample in question was PBMCs from blood, obtained 4 to 6 days after vaccination. Receptor source: a man aged 45 to 65 who received an inactivated influenza vaccine. The CDR3 runs from the conserved cysteine through the conserved F or W. D genes are given only for firm matches. Some rows mark clone size as missing; the rest say once, few, many or name a class of expanded clone.

clone_size j_call d_call v_call cdr3_aa cdr3_nt
few TRBJ2-3 TRBD1 TRBV20-1 CSAGSTGQGPTDTQYF TGCAGTGCTGGCTCTACGGGACAGGGGCCCACAGATACGCAGTATTTT
few TRBJ1-1 . TRBV29-1 CSVVRTAEAFF TGCAGCGTGGTCAGGACCGCAGAAGCTTTCTTT
few TRBJ2-7 TRBD1 TRBV18 CASSHGQEYEQYF TGTGCCAGCTCCCATGGACAGGAGTACGAGCAGTACTTC
many TRBJ1-5 . TRBV7-8 CASSLGRDQPQHF TGTGCCAGCAGCTTAGGCCGGGATCAGCCCCAGCATTTT
few TRBJ1-2 . TRBV11-2 CASSPSTVNYGYTF TGTGCCAGCAGCCCCTCGACGGTAAACTATGGCTACACCTTC
. TRBJ2-3 . TRBV5-8 CASSFFVGQSTDTQYF TGTGCCAGCAGCTTTTTTGTGGGGCAAAGCACAGATACGCAGTATTTT
. TRBJ2-7 TRBD1 TRBV5-5 CASSPGTASGEQYF TGTGCCAGCAGTCCCGGGACAGCGTCCGGAGAGCAGTACTTC
. TRBJ2-3 . TRBV4-1 CASSQDGVLDTDTQYF TGCGCCAGCAGCCAAGATGGGGTATTGGACACAGATACGCAGTATTTT
. TRBJ2-1 TRBD2 TRBV6-2/TRBV6-3 CASGSLLAAYYNEQFF TGTGCCAGCGGATCCCTACTAGCGGCCTACTACAATGAGCAGTTCTTC
few TRBJ2-2 TRBD1 TRBV10-2 CASSDWGTANTGELFF TGCGCCAGCAGTGACTGGGGGACAGCTAACACCGGGGAGCTGTTTTTT
few TRBJ2-7 . TRBV4-1 CASSQEQGPGYEQYF TGCGCCAGCAGCCAAGAGCAGGGGCCCGGATACGAGCAGTACTTC
few TRBJ2-1 . TRBV6-6 CASRRVEDEQFF TGTGCCAGCAGAAGGGTAGAGGATGAGCAGTTCTTC
few TRBJ2-3 TRBD1 TRBV27 CASSYRTGHTDTQYF TGTGCCAGCAGTTACCGGACAGGGCACACAGATACGCAGTATTTT
many TRBJ2-5 . TRBV6-1 CASSTLYQETQYF TGTGCCAGCAGTACCTTGTACCAAGAGACCCAGTACTTC
. TRBJ2-3 TRBD1 TRBV7-9 CASSSPDRGTDTQYF TGTGCCAGCAGCTCGCCAGACAGGGGCACAGATACGCAGTATTTT
few TRBJ2-7 . TRBV15 CATSRGRQRYEQYF TGTGCCACCAGCAGAGGAAGACAGCGCTACGAGCAGTACTTC
. TRBJ2-7 TRBD1 TRBV9 CASSVGAGGYEQYF TGTGCCAGCAGCGTTGGGGCAGGGGGCTACGAGCAGTACTTC
. TRBJ2-2 . TRBV5-1 CASSLDTTNTGELFF TGCGCCAGCAGCTTGGACACGACGAACACCGGGGAGCTGTTTTTT
. TRBJ2-7 . TRBV6-5 CARSYPTGEQYF TGTGCCAGGAGTTACCCTACCGGGGAGCAGTACTTC
few TRBJ2-7 . TRBV15 CATSRDISYEQYF TGTGCCACCAGCAGGGACATCTCCTACGAGCAGTACTTC
few TRBJ2-2 TRBD2 TRBV12-3/TRBV12-4 CASRPGLAGTGELFF TGTGCCAGCAGACCGGGACTAGCGGGCACCGGGGAGCTGTTTTTT
few TRBJ2-3 . TRBV5-5 CASSLDPGPDTQYF TGTGCCAGCAGCTTAGACCCCGGGCCAGATACGCAGTATTTT
. TRBJ2-7 TRBD1 TRBV28 CASSWAGTVSYEQYF TGTGCCAGCAGTTGGGCCGGGACAGTCTCCTACGAGCAGTACTTC
. TRBJ2-3 TRBD2 TRBV7-2 CASSFWRGSDTQYF TGTGCCAGCAGCTTCTGGCGGGGGTCAGATACGCAGTATTTT
few TRBJ2-5 TRBD1 TRBV9 CASNRQGQGETQYF TGTGCCAGCAACCGACAGGGGCAAGGGGAGACCCAGTACTTC
few TRBJ2-3 . TRBV6-4 CASRLRPGGTDTQYF TGTGCCAGCAGGCTCCGACCCGGGGGCACAGATACGCAGTATTTT
. TRBJ2-5 . TRBV24-1 CATSDFGGGHQETQYF TGTGCCACCAGTGATTTCGGCGGGGGACATCAAGAGACCCAGTACTTC
. TRBJ2-1 . TRBV5-5 CASSPVAGRDNEQFF TGTGCCAGCAGCCCGGTGGCGGGTCGGGACAATGAGCAGTTCTTC
. TRBJ1-4 TRBD1 TRBV12-3/TRBV12-4 CASSTDRVNEKLFF TGTGCCAGCAGTACCGACAGGGTCAATGAAAAACTGTTTTTT
. TRBJ2-5 TRBD2 TRBV12-3/TRBV12-4 CASSRESRLAVKETQYF TGTGCCAGCAGTCGTGAGAGTCGACTAGCGGTAAAGGAGACCCAGTACTTC
few TRBJ1-3 . TRBV20-1 CSAPHGADGNTIYF TGCAGTGCTCCCCACGGGGCGGATGGAAACACCATATATTTT
few TRBJ2-5 . TRBV7-9 CASSFPGLHQETQYF TGTGCCAGCAGCTTTCCGGGACTCCACCAAGAGACCCAGTACTTC
few TRBJ2-5 TRBD2 TRBV10-3 CAISVGSGNGETQYF TGTGCCATCAGTGTTGGAAGCGGGAATGGCGAGACCCAGTACTTC
. TRBJ2-7 . TRBV4-3 CASSQETGTYYEQYF TGCGCCAGCAGCCAAGAAACAGGAACCTACTACGAGCAGTACTTC
. TRBJ2-5 TRBD1 TRBV10-3 CAISERDRQETQYF TGTGCCATCAGTGAGCGGGACAGACAAGAGACCCAGTACTTC
few TRBJ2-1 TRBD2 TRBV7-2 CASSETGLVNEQFF TGTGCCAGCAGCGAAACAGGACTAGTCAATGAGCAGTTCTTC